The 19 T cell receptor beta chains in this list originate from one sample, sequenced in a study of control samples from healthy donors and cancer patients. The table came from immunoSEQ multiplex PCR; TCRdb's copy has only in-frame clones and leaves some out. Of 100,000 to 150,000 clones in the sample, more than 75% were seen once. The sequenced material came from blood. The receptors were sampled from a man between 18 and 29 years old in good health.

The V gene is TRBV18, the J gene TRBJ2-7; the match to TRBD1 covers 8 bases. V lost 6 bases, J lost 6 bases, and 13 bases stayed unmatched. Germline V lookup: CDR1 KGHSH, CDR2 LQKENI. The CDR3 runs to 15 residues. The CDR3 spells CASSPSAGGRGEQYF. CDR3 nucleotide sequence: TGTGCCAGCTCCCCATCGGCAGGGGGCAGGGGCGAGCAGTACTTC.

The DNA for the CDR3 is TGTGCCAGCAGCTTGAAACAGGGTCCTAACTATGGCTACACCTTC. The encoded protein is CASSLKQGPNYGYTF. The rearrangement uses TRBV5-8 and TRBJ1-2, with D possibly being TRBD1 (6 bases). The germline CDR1 and CDR2 sequences are SGHTS and YDEGEE. V was clipped by 1 base and J by 0 bases, with 10 bases between them. CDR3 length: 15 residues. Filled out from reference TRBV5-8 and TRBJ1-2, the complete variable domain reads EAGVTQSPTHLIKTRGQQATLRCSPISGHTSVYWYQQALGLGLQFLLWYDEGEERNRGNFPPRFSGRQFPNYSSELNVNALELEDSALYLCASSLKQGPNYGYTFGSGTRLTVV.

This chain joins TRBV2 and TRBJ1-2; no firm D call. The CDR3 covers 13 residues. V gave up 1 base and J gave up 0 bases, with 3 bases separating them. Germline loops: CDR1 SNHLY, CDR2 FYNNEI. CDR3 loop: CASSEVPNYGYTF. The CDR3 bases are TGTGCCAGCAGTGAAGTCCCTAACTATGGCTACACCTTC.

The chain has TRBV3-1 (or the pseudogene TRBV3-2) and TRBJ1-2; D not resolved. Germline CDR1 and CDR2: LGHDT and YNNKEL (reference sequence). The CDR3 has 13 residues. The V gene lost 0 bases and the J gene lost 4 bases, with 6 bases spanning the gap. The CDR3 nucleotides read TGTGCCAGCAGCCAAGAGGGAGGCTATGGCTACACCTTC. This translates into CASSQEGGYGYTF.

This sequence joins TRBV6-4 and TRBJ2-1; 11 bases align to TRBD2. The length of the CDR3 is 16 residues. Germline CDR1 and CDR2: MRHNA and SNTAGT. Trimming cost V 0 bases and J 4 bases; bases outside gene matches: 2. The CDR3 nucleotides are TGTGCCAGCAGTGACTCTAGCGGGAGGGTGTACAATGAGCAGTTCTTC. This gives the protein CASSDSSGRVYNEQFF.

The rearrangement uses TRBV27 and TRBJ2-7; perhaps TRBD1 as D (6 bases). V lost 6 bases and J lost 0, with 15 bases in between. The length of the CDR3 is 15 residues. Germline-derived CDR1 and CDR2 are MNHEY and SMNVEV (reference sequence). CDR3 amino acids: CASSLSTGLSYEQYF. The CDR3 coding sequence is TGTGCCAGCAGCTTGTCGACAGGCCTCTCCTACGAGCAGTACTTC.

The chain couples TRBV18 to TRBJ2-1; 12 nucleotides match TRBD2. This CDR3 contains 16 residues. Losses at the gene ends were 6 bases for V and 6 bases for J; bases not matched to a gene: 9. Looked up from germline, CDR1 is KGHSH and CDR2 is LQKENI. The CDR3, as DNA: TGTGCCAGCTCCTCAACTAGACTAGCGGGAGCCAATGAGCAGTTCTTC. Translating gives CASSSTRLAGANEQFF.

This clone was seen once. The chain couples TRBV27 to TRBJ1-1, with D possibly being TRBD1 (5 bases). V was trimmed by 6 bases and J by 0 bases, leaving 11 bases between them. In germline, CDR1 is MNHEY, CDR2 SMNVEV (reference sequence). The length of the CDR3 is 14 residues. This CDR3 is CASSRGRMNTEAFF. CDR3 in DNA: TGTGCCAGCAGCCGGGGCAGGATGAACACTGAAGCTTTCTTT.

The rearrangement joins TRBV5-1 to TRBJ2-1; 9 bases fit TRBD1. The ends lost 2 bases at V and 4 bases at J; junction bases unmatched: 7. Germline V CDR1 and CDR2: SGHRS, YFSETQ. There are 16 residues in the CDR3. The chain's CDR3 is CASSFRQGGSYNEQFF. DNA for the CDR3: TGCGCCAGCAGCTTTCGACAGGGGGGAAGTTACAATGAGCAGTTCTTC.

The J gene is TRBJ1-5, the V gene TRBV12-3 or TRBV12-4, with no clear D. This CDR3 spans 13 amino acids. The germline V and J ends were trimmed by 6 bases and 2 bases, with 8 bases remaining between them. The CDR3 nucleotides read TGTGCCAGCAGACATAATGGCAATCAGCCCCAGCATTTT. Its protein product is CASRHNGNQPQHF.

The chain employs TRBV5-4 and TRBJ2-7; D remains unclear. The CDR3 consists of 14 residues. Germline-derived CDR1 and CDR2 are SGHNT and YYREEE (reference sequence). The V gene lost 2 bases and the J gene lost 2 bases, with 11 bases spanning the gap. The CDR3 loop reads CASSLSSATYEQYF. CDR3 coding DNA: TGTGCCAGCAGCTTATCGTCGGCCACCTACGAGCAGTACTTC. The whole variable domain, remainder taken from reference TRBV5-4 and TRBJ2-7, is ETGVTQSPTHLIKTRGQQVTLRCSSQSGHNTVSWYQQALGQGPQFIFQYYREEENGRGNFPPRFSGLQFPNYSSELNVNALELDDSALYLCASSLSSATYEQYFGPGTRLTVT.

The chain is built from TRBV28 and TRBJ2-3; perhaps TRBD2 as D (6 bases). CDR3 length equals 13 residues. Per germline, CDR1 MDHEN and CDR2 SYDVKM. V shed 6 bases and J shed 1 base, with 8 bases lying between them. CDR3 nucleotides: TGTGCCAGCAGGGAGGGCCGCACAGATACGCAGTATTTT. This encodes CASREGRTDTQYF.

This rearrangement joins TRBV5-1 to TRBJ1-2; TRBD1 is a possible D gene (5 bases). V was cut by 3 bases and J by 8 bases, with 23 bases left in between. This CDR3 is built from 16 residues. Germline values: CDR1 SGHRS, CDR2 YFSETQ. The CDR3 coding sequence is TGCGCCAGCAGCTCACGACTGATGACAGAGGTAGAAGGCTACACCTTC. Its translation: CASSSRLMTEVEGYTF.

The CDR3 here is CASSAAGGTYNEQFF. In DNA form, the CDR3 reads TGTGCCAGCAGTGCCGCGGGCGGGACCTACAATGAGCAGTTCTTC. The J gene is TRBJ2-1, the V gene TRBV6-4; D perhaps matches TRBD2 (6 bases). Germline V lookup: CDR1 MRHNA, CDR2 SNTAGT. The CDR3 loop spans 15 amino acids. The ends were cut back, 4 bases at V and 2 bases at J, with 12 bases in the middle.

In its sample, this clone was seen once. The gene calls are TRBV19 and TRBJ2-1; 7 bases agree with TRBD1. Germline V gene sequence: CDR1 LNHDA, CDR2 SQIVND (reference sequence). The CDR3 loop spans 14 amino acids. Unmatched junction bases numbered 7, after V lost 2 bases and J lost 9 bases. The DNA of the CDR3 is TGTGCCAGTAGTATAACAGGGGTGTTGGGTGAGCAGTTCTTC. Protein product: CASSITGVLGEQFF.

The chain carries TRBV5-4 and TRBJ2-2, with 7 bases aligning to TRBD2. The germline V gene encodes CDR1 SGHNT and CDR2 YYREEE (reference sequence). The length of the CDR3 is 15 residues. J lost 6 bases, V lost 4 bases, and 9 bases had no gene match. DNA of the CDR3: TGTGCCAGCAGCCGGGGAGGGCAACAGGCCGGGGAGCTGTTTTTT. Translating it yields CASSRGGQQAGELFF.

This clone has only one observation. The rearrangement uses TRBV18 and TRBJ1-1; D unclear. Trimming cost V 3 bases and J 11 bases, with 28 bases left between them. Germline CDR1 and CDR2: KGHSH and LQKENI. The CDR3 sequence is 17 residues long. The CDR3 bases are TGTGCCAGCTCACCCACCCCAGGTCCTCAACCTCCCCTGAGGGCTTTCTTT. Its translation is CASSPTPGPQPPLRAFF.

The chain employs TRBV13 and TRBJ2-2; D is perhaps TRBD2 (5 bases). The V and J ends lost 5 bases and 5 bases respectively, with 12 bases between them. Germline lookup yields CDR1 PRHDT and CDR2 FYEKMQ (reference sequence). CDR3 length: 14 amino acids. CDR3 DNA sequence: TGTGCCAGCAGCCCCCCGGAGGATACCGGGGAGCTGTTTTTT. Its protein product is CASSPPEDTGELFF.

The chain has TRBV3-1 (or the pseudogene TRBV3-2) and TRBJ2-7; D is perhaps TRBD2 (6 bases). Germline CDR1 LGHDT, CDR2 YNNKEL (reference sequence). V was clipped by 5 bases and J by 3 bases, with 17 bases between them. The CDR3 spans 15 residues. The CDR3 coding sequence is TGTGCCAGCAGCGTCCACGGGGGAGGAGGCTACGAGCAGTACTTC. This codes for CASSVHGGGGYEQYF.